These 29 T cell receptor beta chains were all obtained from the same sample, sequenced in a study of blood T cell repertoires in COVID-19. The table came from immunoSEQ multiplex PCR; TCRdb's copy has only in-frame clones and leaves some out. The table has roughly 100,000 clones, about 90% seen once; the top ten hold about 16%. Sample: peripheral blood. All receptors derive from a man over 45 with acute or convalescent COVID-19.

The V and J genes are TRBV29-1 and TRBJ2-1; D is possibly TRBD2 (6 bases). From germline, CDR1 is SQVTM and CDR2 ANQGSEA. CDR3 length: 16 amino acids. V gave up 0 bases and J gave up 2 bases, with 14 bases separating them. The CDR3 reads CSVEDLRGLAYNEQFF. CDR3 sequence (DNA): TGCAGCGTTGAAGATCTAAGGGGACTTGCCTACAATGAGCAGTTCTTC.

This chain links TRBV6-5 with TRBJ1-6; possible D gene TRBD1, 6 bases. The germline V gene has CDR1 MNHEY and CDR2 SVGAGI. The CDR3 is 14 amino acids. Trimming left V 6 bases short and J 8 bases short, with 14 bases between. The CDR3 DNA reads TGTGCCAGCAGAAAATTGGCAGGGGATTCACCCCTCCACTTT. It encodes CASRKLAGDSPLHF.

The CDR3 DNA reads TGTGCCAGCAGCCAAGAAAGCGGGAGGATCTACGAGCAGTACTTC. Residues: CASSQESGRIYEQYF. The genes are TRBV14 and TRBJ2-7; 9 nucleotides align to TRBD2. CDR1 and CDR2 from the germline V gene are SGHDN and FVKESK. This CDR3 is 15 amino acids long. V was pared by 0 bases and J by 3 bases, with 3 bases of the junction left unmatched.

The chain employs TRBV7-2 and TRBJ1-2, with 7 bases that match TRBD1. CDR1 is SGHTA, CDR2 FQGNSA, per germline. With 1 base clipped from V and 5 bases from J, the junction kept 7 bases outside the gene matches. This CDR3 region has 15 residues. DNA for the CDR3: TGTGCCAGCAGCTTAGAGGTGGACAGGATTTATGGCTACACCTTC. Protein: CASSLEVDRIYGYTF.

The chain uses TRBV4-2 and TRBJ2-7; 9 bases match TRBD1. This CDR3 is 15 amino acids long. Germline CDR1 and CDR2: LGHNA and YNFKEQ. Unmatched junction bases numbered 10, after V lost 5 bases and J lost 5 bases. Written as DNA, the CDR3 is TGTGCCAGCAGCGGGGGGACAGGGCTAGGGGACGAGCAGTACTTC. Translated: CASSGGTGLGDEQYF.

This chain joins TRBV7-6 and TRBJ2-1, with 9 bases matching TRBD2. J gave up 6 bases and V 2 bases, and 8 bases lay outside the gene matches. The CDR3 has 16 residues. In germline, CDR1 is SGHVS, CDR2 FNYEAQ. The CDR3 DNA is TGTGCCAGCAGCTTAATTAGCGGGAGTGGGGTCAATGAGCAGTTCTTC. Translating gives CASSLISGSGVNEQFF.

V gene TRBV7-9 combines with J gene TRBJ2-1; 12 nucleotides align to TRBD2. Germline-derived CDR1 and CDR2 are SEHNR and FQNEAQ (reference sequence). J gave up 6 bases and V 7 bases, and 7 bases lay outside the gene matches. The CDR3 sequence is 15 residues long. The CDR3 DNA reads as TGTGCCAGCAACCTAGCGGGAGGGCCGTCCAATGAGCAGTTCTTC. Translating gives CASNLAGGPSNEQFF.

The chain recombines TRBV10-2 with TRBJ2-7, with 7 bases fitting TRBD2. The germline V gene encodes CDR1 WSHSY and CDR2 SAAADI. V lost 4 bases, J lost 1 base, and 10 bases stayed unmatched. There are 16 residues in the CDR3. CDR3: CASSGFGRSPSYEQYF. The DNA for the CDR3 is TGCGCCAGCAGTGGCTTCGGGAGGAGCCCGTCCTACGAGCAGTACTTC.

V and J are TRBV11-2 and TRBJ2-7; no clear D. The germline CDR1 and CDR2 sequences are SGHAT and FQNNGV. The CDR3 contains 11 residues. Trimming left V 3 bases short and J 5 bases short, with 5 bases between. CDR3 in amino acids: CASSFADEQYF. In nucleotides, the CDR3 is TGTGCCAGCAGCTTCGCAGACGAGCAGTACTTC.

The chain joins TRBV6-5 to TRBJ2-1; TRBD1 matches at 7 bases. Trimming removed 5 bases from V and 7 bases from J; junction bases left unmatched: 5. Germline values: CDR1 MNHEY, CDR2 SVGAGI. The CDR3 loop spans 13 amino acids. CDR3 bases: TGTGCCAGCAGTCCACAGGGGAGTAATGAGCAGTTCTTC. This sequence encodes CASSPQGSNEQFF.

The rearrangement links TRBV5-1 to TRBJ2-7, with 8 bases lining up with TRBD2. The V gene end was trimmed by 0 bases and the J gene end by 2 bases; junction bases not matched to a gene: 4. Germline CDR1 reads SGHRS; CDR2 reads YFSETQ. The CDR3 spans 15 residues. The DNA for the CDR3 is TGCGCCAGCAGCTTGGAGGTTAGCGGGGCCTACGAGCAGTACTTC. It yields the protein CASSLEVSGAYEQYF.

The J gene is TRBJ1-1, the V gene TRBV21-1. TRBV21-1 is an annotated pseudogene. This CDR3 comprises 10 residues. CDR3 sequence: CGLRDTEAFF. The CDR3 DNA follows: TGTGGACTGCGGGATACTGAAGCTTTCTTT.

The chain employs TRBV9 and TRBJ1-2, with 8 bases identical to TRBD1. CDR1 and CDR2 from the germline V gene are SGDLS and YYNGEE. CDR3 size: 14 residues. J lost 0 bases, V lost 2 bases, and 0 bases had no gene match. CDR3 DNA: TGTGCCAGCAGCGTGGACAGGGCTAACTATGGCTACACCTTC. Translation gives CASSVDRANYGYTF. Full variable domain (missing parts from reference TRBV9 and TRBJ1-2): DSGVTQTPKHLITATGQRVTLRCSPRSGDLSVYWYQQSLDQGLQFLIQYYNGEERAKGNILERFSAQQFPDLHSELNLSSLELGDSALYFCASSVDRANYGYTFGSGTRLTVV.

V and J are TRBV7-9 and TRBJ1-3; a possible D gene is TRBD1 (5 bases). Germline V gene lookup returns CDR1 SEHNR and CDR2 FQNEAQ (reference sequence). The V gene lost 5 bases and the J gene lost 2 bases, with 13 bases spanning the gap. The CDR3 is made up of 15 amino acids. The DNA for the CDR3 is TGTGCCAGCAGCGACTCGGACAATCCTGGAAACACCATATATTTT. Its protein is CASSDSDNPGNTIYF.

The chain couples TRBV24-1 to TRBJ2-1; 7 bases line up with TRBD2. V lost 2 bases and J lost 4; bases outside the gene matches: 1. From germline, CDR1 is KGHDR and CDR2 SFDVKD. CDR3 length: 14 amino acids. In DNA, the CDR3 is TGTGCCACCAGTGATTGGCGGGAGTACAATGAGCAGTTCTTC. Translation: CATSDWREYNEQFF.

The rearrangement links TRBV7-9 to TRBJ2-5; TRBD1 is a possible D gene (5 bases). V dropped 0 bases and J dropped 5 bases, with 10 bases sitting between them. The CDR3 contains 14 residues. Germline CDR1 is SEHNR and CDR2 is FQNEAQ (reference sequence). Written as DNA, the CDR3 is TGTGCCAGCAGCTTAGCAGGGGCTCAGGAGACCCAGTACTTC. The encoded protein is CASSLAGAQETQYF.

This rearrangement joins TRBV29-1 to TRBJ2-1; 11 positions match TRBD1. The CDR3 has 13 amino acids. Germline V gene data show CDR1 as SQVTM and CDR2 as ANQGSEA. After removal of 7 bases from V and 3 bases from J, the junction contained 2 bases not matched to a gene. The DNA of the CDR3 is TGCAGCGCCGGGACAGGGGGCTACAATGAGCAGTTCTTC. It translates to CSAGTGGYNEQFF.

This chain joins TRBV5-8 and TRBJ2-5; TRBD2 matches at 9 bases. CDR3 length: 16 residues. The germline V gene has CDR1 SGHTS and CDR2 YDEGEE. V lost 4 bases and J lost 5; bases outside the gene matches: 12. CDR3 in DNA: TGTGCCAGCAGCCCAATAGCGGGAGCGAGGAGGGAGACCCAGTACTTC. Amino acid sequence: CASSPIAGARRETQYF.

The rearrangement uses TRBV27 and TRBJ2-7; 7 bases are a match to TRBD2. With 6 bases clipped from V and 5 bases from J, the junction kept 10 bases outside the gene matches. Per the germline V gene, CDR1 is MNHEY and CDR2 is SMNVEV (reference sequence). CDR3 length: 14 amino acids. CDR3 sequence: CASSSLASQNEQYF. The CDR3 coding sequence is TGTGCCAGCAGCTCACTAGCGTCCCAAAACGAGCAGTACTTC.

The chain uses TRBV23-1 and TRBJ1-6, with 7 bases identical to TRBD1. TRBV23-1 is recorded as an ORF, its role being uncertain. The CDR3 spans 13 residues. The V gene end was trimmed by 4 bases and the J gene end by 15 bases; junction bases not matched to a gene: 9. The CDR3 here is CASSPLRQGLLHF. The CDR3 DNA reads as TGCGCCAGCAGTCCCCTAAGACAGGGTCTCCTCCACTTT.

The gene calls are TRBV29-1 and TRBJ2-7; TRBD1 agrees at 8 bases. Germline-derived CDR1 and CDR2 are SQVTM and ANQGSEA. The CDR3 runs 14 residues. V shed 6 bases, J shed 2 bases, and the junction held 9 bases outside the gene matches. CDR3 sequence reads: CSVRTGGTAYEQYF. The DNA of the CDR3 is TGCAGCGTACGAACAGGGGGAACAGCCTACGAGCAGTACTTC.

The V call is TRBV29-1, the J call TRBJ2-3; possibly TRBD2 for D (6 bases). Germline CDR1 and CDR2: SQVTM and ANQGSEA. CDR3 length equals 13 residues. The V end was cut by 4 bases, the J end by 10 bases, with 18 bases between. The CDR3 here is CSVALASEGPQYF. The CDR3 region has the DNA TGCAGCGTTGCCCTAGCGTCAGAGGGTCCGCAGTATTTT.

Concerning this clone itself: The same CDR3 arises from other DNA sequences in this sample as well. The J gene is TRBJ2-7, the V gene TRBV5-1; 10 positions match TRBD1. The V gene's germline CDR1 is SGHRS and CDR2 YFSETQ. V lost 5 bases, J lost 2 bases, and 4 bases stayed unmatched. The CDR3 totals 14 residues. The CDR3: CASSQGQGAYEQYF. The DNA of the CDR3 is TGCGCCAGCAGTCAAGGACAGGGGGCCTACGAGCAGTACTTC.

J is TRBJ2-1 and V is TRBV28; TRBD2 matches 7 bases. V trimming: 10 bases; J trimming: 0 bases; junction bases outside the gene matches: 18. Germline-derived CDR1 and CDR2 are MDHEN and SYDVKM. The CDR3 has 18 residues. CDR3 loop: CATGELGGSLSSYNEQFF. DNA for the CDR3: TGTGCCACCGGAGAATTGGGAGGGTCCCTAAGCTCCTACAATGAGCAGTTCTTC. The full variable domain, rest sourced from reference TRBV28 and TRBJ2-1, is DVKVTQSSRYLVKRTGEKVFLECVQDMDHENMFWYRQDPGLGLRLIYFSYDVKMKEKGDIPEGYSVSREKKERFSLILESASTNQTSMYLCATGELGGSLSSYNEQFFGPGTRLTVL.

This clone turned up a few times. The CDR3 DNA reads TGTGCCAGTAGTATAGTCGGGGTCACGTACACTGAAGCTTTCTTT. It is translated as CASSIVGVTYTEAFF. The chain uses TRBV19 and TRBJ1-1; D is ambiguous. The V gene's germline CDR1 is LNHDA and CDR2 SQIVND (reference sequence). V lost 1 base and J lost 3, with 12 bases in between. The CDR3 sequence is 15 residues long. Based on the CDR3 plus reference TRBV19 and TRBJ1-1, the full variable domain is DGGITQSPKYLFRKEGQNVTLSCEQNLNHDAMYWYRQDPGQGLRLIYYSQIVNDFQKGDIAEGYSVSREKKESFPLTVTSAQKNPTAFYLCASSIVGVTYTEAFFGQGTRLTVV.

This clone was seen only once. This sequence joins TRBV6-5 and TRBJ2-2; the D gene is possibly TRBD1 (5 bases). Deletions cut 7 bases from V and 5 bases from J, with 17 bases between. Per the germline V gene, CDR1 is MNHEY and CDR2 is SVGAGI. The CDR3 is 15 residues long. This CDR3 is CASTEWAGPTGELFF. CDR3 sequence (DNA): TGTGCCAGCACCGAGTGGGCAGGGCCTACCGGGGAGCTGTTTTTT.

The CDR3 DNA reads as TGTGCCTGGAGTGAAGGAGGGTGGGTCGGAACTGAAGCTTTCTTT. Translated, it gives CAWSEGGWVGTEAFF. V usage is TRBV30 and J usage is TRBJ1-1; D is ambiguous. Between the trimmed V and J ends, which lost 1 base and 5 bases, there was a span of 17 bases. This CDR3 is 15 amino acids long. From germline, CDR1 is GTSNPN and CDR2 SVGIG (reference sequence).

CDR3 coding DNA: TGTGCCAGCAGTGTATACAATGAGCAGTTCTTC. Translated: CASSVYNEQFF. This chain links TRBV2 with TRBJ2-1; unclear D gene. V lost 4 bases, J lost 4 bases, and 2 bases lay in between. Looked up from germline, CDR1 is SNHLY and CDR2 is FYNNEI. The CDR3 is 11 residues long.

The chain is built from TRBV3-1 (or the pseudogene TRBV3-2) and TRBJ2-5, with a tentative D call TRBD1 (5 bases). The CDR3 length is 13 residues. Germline V lookup: CDR1 LGHDT, CDR2 YNNKEL (reference sequence). V gave up 1 base and J gave up 5 bases, with 8 bases separating them. The CDR3 region is CASSQAGSETQYF. The CDR3 DNA sequence: TGTGCCAGCAGCCAAGCAGGGTCGGAGACCCAGTACTTC.